A single sample gave rise to the 31 T cell receptor beta chains below, sequenced in a study of cytomegalovirus exposure and HLA in healthy donors. Only in-frame clones appear in the TCRdb table, and some are missing; sequencing was by immunoSEQ multiplex PCR. The sample yields around 65,000 clones, over 90% seen once. Sample: PBMCs. The receptors come from a man younger than 35 in good health and CMV-seropositive.

This chain connects TRBV6-5 to TRBJ2-3; D is unclear. The V and J ends lost 0 bases and 4 bases respectively, with 8 bases between them. The CDR3 sequence is 14 residues long. Germline assignment: CDR1 MNHEY and CDR2 SVGAGI. DNA for the CDR3: TGTGCCAGCAGTTACTCGAAAGTAGCAGATACGCAGTATTTT. It codes for CASSYSKVADTQYF.

V is TRBV25-1 and J is TRBJ1-1; D is unresolved. In germline, CDR1 is MGHDK, CDR2 SYGVNS. V lost 6 bases and J lost 1, with 18 bases in between. The CDR3 has 16 residues. CDR3: CASSPGSIVGNTEAFF. The CDR3 coding sequence is TGTGCCAGCAGCCCCGGGTCCATCGTCGGGAACACTGAAGCTTTCTTT. Variable domain in full (rest from reference TRBV25-1 and TRBJ1-1): EADIYQTPRYLVIGTGKKITLECSQTMGHDKMYWYQQDPGMELHLIHYSYGVNSTEKGDLSSESTVSRIRTEHFPLTLESARPSHTSQYLCASSPGSIVGNTEAFFGQGTRLTVV.

This sequence joins TRBV28 and TRBJ1-4; D gene unclear. There are 16 residues in the CDR3. Trimming shortened V by 10 bases and J by 0 bases, and 18 bases separated the two germline ends. The germline gives CDR1 MDHEN, CDR2 SYDVKM. CDR3 nucleotide sequence: TGTGCCACCAATCTAATTGGAGATGCAACTAATGAAAAACTGTTTTTT. Amino acid sequence: CATNLIGDATNEKLFF.

V and J are TRBV28 and TRBJ2-5; tentative D call: TRBD2 (5 bases). The germline V gene encodes CDR1 MDHEN and CDR2 SYDVKM. The CDR3 covers 14 residues. V lost 7 bases, J lost 5 bases, and 17 bases lay in between. This CDR3 reads CASTSGSPAETQYF. The CDR3 DNA reads as TGTGCCAGCACCTCGGGGTCCCCGGCGGAGACCCAGTACTTC.

The chain carries TRBV28 and TRBJ2-7; TRBD1 matches 8 bases. This CDR3 region has 15 residues. The germline V gene has CDR1 MDHEN and CDR2 SYDVKM. V lost 6 bases, J lost 2 bases, and 9 bases stayed unmatched. CDR3 DNA sequence: TGTGCCAGCAGCAAAACTGACAGGGGAACCTACGAGCAGTACTTC. Amino acids: CASSKTDRGTYEQYF.

The chain uses TRBV29-1 and TRBJ2-5; D gene uncertain. Trimming took 5 bases from V and 2 from J, leaving 6 bases between them. The CDR3 is 11 amino acids. Germline V gives CDR1 SQVTM, CDR2 ANQGSEA. CDR3 bases: TGCAGCGTTAGCGAACAAGAGACCCAGTACTTC. Translation: CSVSEQETQYF.

The chain employs TRBV30 and TRBJ1-5, with D maybe TRBD1 (6 bases). The V gene lost 0 bases and the J gene lost 6 bases, with 15 bases spanning the gap. In germline, CDR1 is GTSNPN, CDR2 SVGIG (reference sequence). The CDR3 consists of 15 residues. CDR3 sequence (DNA): TGTGCCTGGAGTGTATTTTCAGTGGGGGCTCAGCCCCAGCATTTT. This translates into CAWSVFSVGAQPQHF.

This CDR3 is CAIRRTSGTGELFF. In nucleotides, the CDR3 is TGTGCCATCAGACGGACTAGCGGCACCGGGGAGCTGTTTTTT. The chain links TRBV10-3 to TRBJ2-2, with 10 positions matching TRBD2. The CDR3 is 14 amino acids. CDR1 and CDR2 from the germline V gene are ENHRY and SYGVKD. The V and J ends lost 6 bases and 4 bases, in that order; junction bases with no gene match: 2.

The chain uses TRBV11-2 and TRBJ2-7; 12 bases agree with TRBD1. The ends lost 5 bases at V and 7 bases at J; junction bases unmatched: 9. The CDR3 sequence is 15 residues long. In germline, CDR1 is SGHAT, CDR2 FQNNGV. The CDR3 sequence: CASSARDRGLMEQYF. CDR3 coding DNA: TGTGCCAGCAGCGCCCGGGACAGGGGGCTAATGGAGCAGTACTTC.

The J gene is TRBJ2-7, the V gene TRBV21-1; TRBD1, as called in the table, went unchecked against the DNA. TRBV21-1 counts as a pseudogene. The CDR3 runs 11 residues. For the CDR3, the DNA is TGTGCCAGCAGACACAGGGAAATGCAGTACTTC. It translates to CASRHREMQYF.

The sample holds a few counts of this clone. The J gene is TRBJ2-7, the V gene TRBV5-1; 9 bases map to TRBD1. Trimming took 4 bases from V and 4 from J; bases not matched to a gene: 9. The germline CDR1 and CDR2 sequences are SGHRS and YFSETQ. The CDR3 extends over 15 amino acids. CDR3 sequence: CASSAGQGLGYEQYF. CDR3 DNA: TGCGCCAGCAGCGCCGGACAGGGGCTCGGGTACGAGCAGTACTTC.

The rearrangement uses TRBV4-1 and TRBJ2-1; D is unresolved. The CDR3 extends over 13 amino acids. Deletions cut 1 base from V and 10 bases from J, with 11 bases between. In germline, CDR1 is MGHRA, CDR2 YSYEKL. The CDR3 region is CASSQGGWKEQFF. The CDR3 coding sequence is TGCGCCAGCAGCCAAGGCGGATGGAAGGAGCAGTTCTTC.

A single count supports this clone. This CDR3 is CSAGGAGDLSGELFF. The CDR3 DNA reads as TGCAGCGCCGGAGGGGCGGGAGATCTGTCCGGGGAGCTGTTTTTT. The chain links TRBV29-1 to TRBJ2-2; 7 bases map to TRBD2. The CDR3 totals 15 residues. Germline V gene lookup returns CDR1 SQVTM and CDR2 ANQGSEA. The trim removed 7 bases at V and 6 bases at J, leaving 14 bases unmatched.

V is TRBV6-1 and J is TRBJ2-7; D is possibly TRBD1 (5 bases). V shed 0 bases and J shed 2 bases, with 11 bases lying between them. The V gene's germline CDR1 is MNHNS and CDR2 SASEGT. The CDR3 covers 15 residues. CDR3 sequence reads: CASSEAQGFTYEQYF. The CDR3 DNA follows: TGTGCCAGCAGTGAAGCGCAGGGCTTTACCTACGAGCAGTACTTC.

In DNA, the CDR3 is TGTGCCAGCAGTGATATTTGGGGGGTAGGTGGAAACACCATATATTTT. Residues: CASSDIWGVGGNTIYF. This chain uses TRBV6-1 with TRBJ1-3; D is perhaps TRBD1 (5 bases). V was trimmed by 3 bases and J by 3 bases, leaving 15 bases between them. The germline V gene encodes CDR1 MNHNS and CDR2 SASEGT. CDR3 length: 16 amino acids.

The chain uses TRBV5-1 and TRBJ1-5; unclear D gene. Germline assignment: CDR1 SGHRS and CDR2 YFSETQ. The ends were cut back, 0 bases at V and 0 bases at J, with 7 bases in the middle. This CDR3 has 15 amino acids. The CDR3 sequence: CASSLDGYSNQPQHF. DNA of the CDR3: TGCGCCAGCAGCTTGGACGGGTATAGCAATCAGCCCCAGCATTTT.

The gene calls are TRBV6-1 and TRBJ2-5; a weak D match, TRBD2 (6 bases). Per germline, CDR1 MNHNS and CDR2 SASEGT. The CDR3 is made up of 15 amino acids. V lost 2 bases and J lost 9, with 19 bases in between. The CDR3 sequence is CASSEFHLAGSAQYF. The DNA for the CDR3 is TGTGCCAGCAGTGAATTCCACCTGGCGGGGTCGGCCCAGTACTTC.

CDR3 protein: CASSSQGQANTGELFF. The CDR3 coding sequence is TGTGCCAGCAGCTCCCAGGGACAGGCAAACACCGGGGAGCTGTTTTTT. V and J are TRBV7-3 and TRBJ2-2; TRBD1 matches at 8 bases. The length of the CDR3 is 16 residues. CDR1 and CDR2 (germline): SGHTA, FQGTGA. Trimming removed 4 bases from V and 2 bases from J; junction bases left unmatched: 6.

The chain has TRBV28 and TRBJ2-2; 7 bases are shared with TRBD2. V dropped 7 bases and J dropped 4; count of bases not matched to a gene: 21. The CDR3 covers 19 residues. From germline, CDR1 is MDHEN and CDR2 SYDVKM. The CDR3 region is CASKPGRGRSGRTTGELFF. The CDR3 region has the DNA TGTGCCAGCAAACCTGGGAGGGGCCGCAGTGGACGAACCACCGGGGAGCTGTTTTTT.

CDR3 sequence (DNA): TGTGCCAGCAGCGGGAAGGGGGTGGACGAGCAGTACTTC. It translates to CASSGKGVDEQYF. The chain has TRBV28 and TRBJ2-7; the D gene is possibly TRBD1 (6 bases). Germline CDR1 is MDHEN and CDR2 is SYDVKM. V lost 6 bases and J lost 5, with 14 bases in between. The CDR3 totals 13 residues. The whole variable domain, filled in from reference TRBV28 and TRBJ2-7, reads DVKVTQSSRYLVKRTGEKVFLECVQDMDHENMFWYRQDPGLGLRLIYFSYDVKMKEKGDIPEGYSVSREKKERFSLILESASTNQTSMYLCASSGKGVDEQYFGPGTRLTVT.

This clone has only one observation. The chain recombines TRBV5-1 with TRBJ2-1, with 10 bases that match TRBD2. The length of the CDR3 is 15 residues. Germline V CDR1 and CDR2: SGHRS, YFSETQ. Germline trimming cut 4 bases from V and 2 bases from J; bases unmatched to any gene: 3. The DNA of the CDR3 is TGCGCCAGCAGCGTAGCGGGAGGACCCTACAATGAGCAGTTCTTC. Translation gives CASSVAGGPYNEQFF.

Regarding this clone: Compared with germline, one end of the junction differs, possibly owing to a read error. The CDR3 region is CANSILPGAADTQYF. The CDR3 region has the DNA TGTGCCAACAGTATCCTTCCGGGAGCGGCAGATACGCAGTATTTT. The chain combines TRBV6-5 with TRBJ2-3, with a possible D match to TRBD2 (6 bases). The V gene's germline CDR1 is MNHEY and CDR2 SVGAGI. This CDR3 region has 15 residues.

The J gene is TRBJ1-2, the V gene TRBV20-1; D is undetermined. This CDR3 spans 10 amino acids. V lost 6 bases and J 3 bases, leaving 5 bases between the germline ends. CDR1 is DFQATT and CDR2 is SNEGSKA in the germline V gene (reference sequence). CDR3 in amino acids: CSAQDYGYTF. In DNA form, the CDR3 reads TGCAGTGCCCAGGACTATGGCTACACCTTC.

The chain joins TRBV28 to TRBJ2-7, with D possibly being TRBD1 (5 bases). The CDR3 is 15 amino acids. Germline CDR1 MDHEN, CDR2 SYDVKM. V was shortened by 1 base and J by 1 base, with 11 bases between the two germline ends. CDR3 residues: CASSLFLQGSYEQYF. The DNA of the CDR3 is TGTGCCAGCAGTTTATTCTTGCAGGGTTCCTACGAGCAGTACTTC.

The CDR3 DNA reads TGTGCCAGTAGTCCTCTAGCGGGAGGAACCTACGAGCAGTACTTC. Protein sequence: CASSPLAGGTYEQYF. V usage is TRBV19 and J usage is TRBJ2-7; 11 bases line up with TRBD2. J was trimmed by 2 bases and V by 5 bases; bases with no gene match: 5. Germline lookup yields CDR1 LNHDA and CDR2 SQIVND (reference sequence). The CDR3 runs to 15 residues.

The rearrangement links TRBV28 to TRBJ2-5, with a weak D call TRBD2 (5 bases). Trimming removed 1 base at V and 3 bases at J, with 6 bases between. Germline values: CDR1 MDHEN, CDR2 SYDVKM. The CDR3 has 13 residues. CDR3 nucleotide sequence: TGTGCCAGCAGTTTATCGGGAAAAGAGACCCAGTACTTC. This encodes CASSLSGKETQYF.

The rearrangement links TRBV11-2 to TRBJ2-1, with 16 bases matching TRBD2. CDR1 SGHAT and CDR2 FQNNGV come from the germline V gene. The ends lost 6 bases at V and 6 bases at J; junction bases unmatched: 14. This CDR3 is built from 19 residues. In DNA form, the CDR3 reads TGTGCCAGCAGTCGACCTTCCGGGACTAGCGGGAGGGGTGGCAATGAGCAGTTCTTC. This translates into CASSRPSGTSGRGGNEQFF.

The DNA for the CDR3 is TGTGCCAGCAGCACAGAAGCCCCGGGACTAGCGGGTAGAGACAATGAGCAGTTCTTC. Protein: CASSTEAPGLAGRDNEQFF. The chain is built from TRBV7-9 and TRBJ2-1; 12 bases fit TRBD2. This CDR3 has 19 amino acids. The V segment lost 5 bases and the J segment 5 bases; nucleotides outside the gene matches: 16. The germline CDR1 and CDR2 sequences are SEHNR and FQNEAQ (reference sequence).

The rearrangement uses TRBV6-4 and TRBJ2-3, with 7 bases identical to TRBD2. The CDR3 length is 13 residues. J gave up 8 bases and V 0 bases, and 2 bases lay outside the gene matches. Germline lookup yields CDR1 MRHNA and CDR2 SNTAGT. CDR3 DNA sequence: TGTGCCAGCAGTGACTCGGGGGGGAGTACGCAGTATTTT. Protein sequence: CASSDSGGSTQYF.

This sequence joins TRBV25-1 and TRBJ2-5; TRBD1 matches 7 bases. Germline values: CDR1 MGHDK, CDR2 SYGVNS. The CDR3 is 15 amino acids. The junction had 9 bases not matched to a gene; V was cut back by 3 bases and J by 5 bases. CDR3 region: CASSDSQGLGETQYF. The CDR3 bases are TGTGCCAGCAGTGATTCACAGGGGTTGGGGGAGACCCAGTACTTC.

V and J are TRBV7-8 and TRBJ2-3; D may be TRBD1 (6 bases). This CDR3 comprises 15 residues. Germline V gives CDR1 SGHVS, CDR2 FQNEAQ. V gave up 1 base and J gave up 6 bases, with 14 bases separating them. The CDR3 spells CASSLDPGVVDTQYF. CDR3 bases: TGTGCCAGCAGCTTAGACCCAGGGGTGGTGGATACGCAGTATTTT.